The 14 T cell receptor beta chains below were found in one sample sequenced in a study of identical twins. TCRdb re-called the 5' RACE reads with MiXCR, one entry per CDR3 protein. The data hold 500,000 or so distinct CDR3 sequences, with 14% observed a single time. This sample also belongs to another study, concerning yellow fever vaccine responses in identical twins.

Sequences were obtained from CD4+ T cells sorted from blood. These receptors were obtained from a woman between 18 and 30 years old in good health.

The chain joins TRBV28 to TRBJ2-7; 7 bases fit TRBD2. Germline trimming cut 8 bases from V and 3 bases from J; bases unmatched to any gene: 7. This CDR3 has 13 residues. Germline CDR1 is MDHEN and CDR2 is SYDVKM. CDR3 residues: CASGGGLGYEQYF. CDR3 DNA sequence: TGTGCCAGCGGGGGAGGGCTGGGCTACGAGCAGTACTTC.

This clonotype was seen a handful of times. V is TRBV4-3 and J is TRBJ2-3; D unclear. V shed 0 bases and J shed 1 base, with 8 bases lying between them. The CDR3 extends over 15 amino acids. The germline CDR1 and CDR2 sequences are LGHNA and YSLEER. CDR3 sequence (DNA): TGCGCCAGCAGCCAAGATAAGCTAGGCACAGATACGCAGTATTTT. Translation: CASSQDKLGTDTQYF.

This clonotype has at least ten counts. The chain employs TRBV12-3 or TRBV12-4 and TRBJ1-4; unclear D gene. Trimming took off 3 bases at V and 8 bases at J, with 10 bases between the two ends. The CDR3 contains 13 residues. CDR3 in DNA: TGTGCCAGCAGTTTTTGGGTCGAAGAAAAACTGTTTTTT. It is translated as CASSFWVEEKLFF.

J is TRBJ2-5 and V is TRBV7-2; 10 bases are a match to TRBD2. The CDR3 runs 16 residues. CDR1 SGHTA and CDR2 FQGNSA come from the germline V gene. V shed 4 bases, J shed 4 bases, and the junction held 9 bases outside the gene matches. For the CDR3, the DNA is TGTGCCAGCAGCTCTCAGGCTAGCGGGAGCCTAGAGACCCAGTACTTC. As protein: CASSSQASGSLETQYF.

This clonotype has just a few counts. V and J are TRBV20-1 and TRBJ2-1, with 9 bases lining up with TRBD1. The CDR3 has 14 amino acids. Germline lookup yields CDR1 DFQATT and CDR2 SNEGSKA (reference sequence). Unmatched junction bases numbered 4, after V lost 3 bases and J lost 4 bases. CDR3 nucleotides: TGCAGTGCTAGTAGGACAGGGGAATACAATGAGCAGTTCTTC. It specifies CSASRTGEYNEQFF.

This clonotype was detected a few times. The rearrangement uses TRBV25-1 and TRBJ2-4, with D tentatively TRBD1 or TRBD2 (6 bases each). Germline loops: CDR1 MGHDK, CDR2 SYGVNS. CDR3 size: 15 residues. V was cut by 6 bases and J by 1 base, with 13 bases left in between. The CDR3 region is CASSAQGGAKNIQYF. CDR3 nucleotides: TGTGCCAGCAGCGCCCAAGGGGGGGCCAAAAACATTCAGTACTTC.

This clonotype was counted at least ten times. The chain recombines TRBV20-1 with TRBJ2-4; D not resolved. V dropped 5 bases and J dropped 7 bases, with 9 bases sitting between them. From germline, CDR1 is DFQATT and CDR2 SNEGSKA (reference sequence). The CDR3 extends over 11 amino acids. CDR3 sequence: CSALQGNIQYF. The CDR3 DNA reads TGCAGTGCTCTCCAAGGGAACATTCAGTACTTC.

CDR3 amino acids: CASSQDLTGVGYEQYF. As DNA, the CDR3 is TGCGCCAGCAGCCAAGATCTGACGGGTGTGGGCTACGAGCAGTACTTC. V and J are TRBV4-3 and TRBJ2-7; no definite D call. The V gene lost 0 bases and the J gene lost 3 bases, with 15 bases spanning the gap. This CDR3 comprises 16 residues. Germline loops: CDR1 LGHNA, CDR2 YSLEER.

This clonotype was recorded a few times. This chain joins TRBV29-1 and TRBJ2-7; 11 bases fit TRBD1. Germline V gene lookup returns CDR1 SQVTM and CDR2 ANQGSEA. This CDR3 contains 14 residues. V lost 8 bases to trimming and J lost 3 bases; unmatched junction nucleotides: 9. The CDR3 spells CSFLAGTGGYEQYF. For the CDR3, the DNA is TGCAGCTTCCTAGCCGGGACAGGGGGCTACGAGCAGTACTTC.

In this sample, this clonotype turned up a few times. The CDR3 nucleotides are TGTGCCAGCTCACCATGGACCCAGGGCTACGAGCAGTACTTC. Protein: CASSPWTQGYEQYF. The V gene is TRBV18, the J gene TRBJ2-7; D may be TRBD1 (5 bases). V shed 2 bases and J shed 3 bases, with 11 bases lying between them. The CDR3 sequence is 14 residues long. The V gene's germline CDR1 is KGHSH and CDR2 LQKENI.

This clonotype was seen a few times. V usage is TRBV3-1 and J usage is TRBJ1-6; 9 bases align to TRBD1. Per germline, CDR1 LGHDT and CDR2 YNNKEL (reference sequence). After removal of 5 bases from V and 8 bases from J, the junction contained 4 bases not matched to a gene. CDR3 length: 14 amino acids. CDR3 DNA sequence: TGTGCCAGCAGCACGGGACAGGGCCATTCACCCCTCCACTTT. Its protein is CASSTGQGHSPLHF.

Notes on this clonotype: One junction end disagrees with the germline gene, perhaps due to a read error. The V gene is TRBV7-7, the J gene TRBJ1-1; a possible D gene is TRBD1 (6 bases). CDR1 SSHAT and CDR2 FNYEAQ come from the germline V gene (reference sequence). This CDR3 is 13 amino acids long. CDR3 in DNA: TGTGCTAGCAGCCCTATAGGGGGGCCCCAAGCTTTCTTT. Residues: CASSPIGGPQAFF.

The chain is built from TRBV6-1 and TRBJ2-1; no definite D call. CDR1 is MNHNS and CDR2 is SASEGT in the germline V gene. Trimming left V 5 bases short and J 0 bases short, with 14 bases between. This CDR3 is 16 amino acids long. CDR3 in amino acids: CASSPSRAFSYNEQFF. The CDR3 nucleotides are TGTGCCAGCAGTCCATCCCGGGCGTTCTCCTACAATGAGCAGTTCTTC.

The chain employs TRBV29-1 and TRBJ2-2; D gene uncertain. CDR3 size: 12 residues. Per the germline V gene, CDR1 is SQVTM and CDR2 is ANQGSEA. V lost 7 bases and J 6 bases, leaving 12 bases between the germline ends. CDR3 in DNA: TGCAGCGCCGGCATTACGTCCGGGGAGCTGTTTTTT. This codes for CSAGITSGELFF.